This is a list of T cell receptor beta chains from one sample in a study of control samples from healthy donors and cancer patients. The protocol was immunoSEQ multiplex PCR, while the TCRdb copy is restricted to in-frame clones and leaves out a portion. The sample has 100,000 to 150,000 clones; roughly 94% are singletons. Sequencing was done on a sample of blood. Receptor source: a man under 40 in good health. The CDR3 runs from the conserved cysteine through the conserved F or W. The order of the fields is V gene, J gene, CDR3 protein.

V: TRBV19; J: TRBJ1-5; CDR3: CASKWGASSNQPQHF
V: TRBV4-2; J: TRBJ1-2; CDR3: CASSQGQLMRGGYTF
V: TRBV6-4; J: TRBJ2-3; CDR3: CASSALGDRGSDTQYF
V: TRBV28; J: TRBJ1-4; CDR3: CASSLSRQGWTNEKLFF
V: TRBV6-6; J: TRBJ1-2; CDR3: CASSPTEDYGYTF
V: TRBV4-2; J: TRBJ2-7; CDR3: CASSDRDRGTYEQYF
V: TRBV9; J: TRBJ1-3; CDR3: CASSEVGTPGNTIYF
V: TRBV19; J: TRBJ1-5; CDR3: CASSIWTGDQPQHF
V: TRBV4-3; J: TRBJ2-3; CDR3: CASSQESQAATSSTDTQYF
V: TRBV19; J: TRBJ1-5; CDR3: CASSGPAPGGYRDQPQHF
V: TRBV6-2/TRBV6-3; J: TRBJ2-3; CDR3: CASSRGGAGTDTQYF
V: TRBV10-3; J: TRBJ1-5; CDR3: CAISESGTGSQPQHF
V: TRBV27; J: TRBJ1-6; CDR3: CASRRQGSSYNSPLHF
V: TRBV28; J: TRBJ1-4; CDR3: CASSLYRINEKLFF
V: TRBV7-2; J: TRBJ1-2; CDR3: CASSLERGKENTF
V: TRBV5-6; J: TRBJ2-5; CDR3: CASSTTRGGETQYF
V: TRBV5-4; J: TRBJ2-1; CDR3: CASSLELAGGNEQFF
V: TRBV11-2; J: TRBJ1-1; CDR3: CASSFLSRVYTEAFF
V: TRBV11-2; J: TRBJ2-7; CDR3: CASSFGTGSYEQYF
V: TRBV27; J: TRBJ1-1; CDR3: CASSLEWAGTEAFF
V: TRBV6-5; J: TRBJ1-2; CDR3: CASNYLAGGNGYTF
V: TRBV7-9; J: TRBJ1-3; CDR3: CASSFAGGGNTIYF
V: TRBV7-2; J: TRBJ2-7; CDR3: CASSLANRGSGGAQYEQYF
V: TRBV4-2; J: TRBJ2-3; CDR3: CASSQDLYAAGTDTQYF
V: TRBV14; J: TRBJ1-1; CDR3: CASSLGGLNPNTEAFF
V: TRBV5-5; J: TRBJ1-2; CDR3: CASSLRTGDGYTF
V: TRBV20-1; J: TRBJ1-5; CDR3: CSAQEGQPQHF
V: TRBV10-3; J: TRBJ2-1; CDR3: CAMGDSSYNEQFF
V: TRBV6-2/TRBV6-3; J: TRBJ1-5; CDR3: CASSGDRQPQHF
V: TRBV28; J: TRBJ2-6; CDR3: CASSIQGASGANVLTF
V: TRBV4-3; J: TRBJ2-3; CDR3: CASSPSGPLRDTQYF
V: TRBV23-1; J: TRBJ2-5; CDR3: CASSQSLEGRAETQYF
V: TRBV2; J: TRBJ2-6; CDR3: CASSDYGGRRVGANVLTF
V: TRBV20-1; J: TRBJ2-1; CDR3: CSASRTGYYEQFF
V: TRBV6-4; J: TRBJ2-1; CDR3: CASSATGGSDEQFF
V: TRBV27; J: TRBJ1-1; CDR3: CASSLSSPTGEAFF
V: TRBV18; J: TRBJ2-7; CDR3: CASSPPNRLAYEQYF
V: TRBV18; J: TRBJ1-3; CDR3: CASSAGTGASGNTIYF
V: TRBV7-7; J: TRBJ2-2; CDR3: CASSPSAGGGARGELFF
V: TRBV10-1; J: TRBJ1-5; CDR3: CARVWTGDTLSNQPQHF